This is a list of T cell receptor beta chains from one sample in a study of a mutant IDH1 vaccine in newly diagnosed glioma. Assay: immunoSEQ multiplex PCR; the TCRdb copy retains only in-frame clones and omits some. The sample yields 55,000 or so clones, 91% seen once. Their recognized antigens are unknown. The specimen was PBMCs, collected from a glioma patient whose treatment included an IDH1 peptide vaccine. Receptors originate from a man aged 50-59 years with glioma. CDR3s include the opening cysteine and the closing phenylalanine or tryptophan. Fields, in order: J gene, D gene, V gene, CDR3 protein, CDR3 DNA. D genes are given only for firm matches.

j_gene: TRBJ1-5
d_gene: TRBD1
v_gene: TRBV7-8
CDR3aa: CASSRNVRTGGNSNQPQHF
CDR3nt: TGTGCCAGCAGCCGAAATGTCCGGACAGGGGGCAATAGCAATCAGCCCCAGCATTTT

j_gene: TRBJ2-5
d_gene: .
v_gene: TRBV7-7
CDR3aa: CASSSNTGSRETQYF
CDR3nt: TGTGCTAGCAGCTCGAATACGGGAAGCAGAGAGACCCAGTACTTC

j_gene: TRBJ2-2
d_gene: .
v_gene: TRBV6-6
CDR3aa: CASRRTSGGPTGELFF
CDR3nt: TGTGCCAGCAGACGGACTTCCGGGGGCCCCACCGGGGAGCTGTTTTTT

j_gene: TRBJ2-5
d_gene: TRBD2
v_gene: TRBV18
CDR3aa: CASSPSSGGIQETQYF
CDR3nt: TGTGCCAGCTCACCATCTAGCGGGGGGATTCAAGAGACCCAGTACTTC

j_gene: TRBJ2-5
d_gene: .
v_gene: TRBV2
CDR3aa: CASKGTGALQETQYF
CDR3nt: TGTGCCAGCAAGGGGACGGGCGCGCTTCAAGAGACCCAGTACTTC

j_gene: TRBJ1-1
d_gene: TRBD1
v_gene: TRBV10-1
CDR3aa: CASSPDRGPDTEAFF
CDR3nt: TGCGCCAGCAGCCCAGACAGGGGGCCCGACACTGAAGCTTTCTTT

j_gene: TRBJ2-5
d_gene: TRBD2
v_gene: TRBV7-2
CDR3aa: CASSTFAGSGGPQATQYF
CDR3nt: TGTGCCAGCAGCACTTTCGCGGGGAGCGGGGGGCCCCAAGCGACCCAGTACTTC

j_gene: TRBJ1-3
d_gene: .
v_gene: TRBV6-1
CDR3aa: CASIEAQTASGNTIYF
CDR3nt: TGTGCCAGCATCGAAGCCCAAACAGCCTCTGGAAACACCATATATTTT

j_gene: TRBJ2-7
d_gene: TRBD2
v_gene: TRBV10-1
CDR3aa: CASSPSGDYEQYF
CDR3nt: TGCGCCAGCAGTCCCAGCGGGGATTACGAGCAGTACTTC

j_gene: TRBJ2-2
d_gene: .
v_gene: TRBV5-6
CDR3aa: CASSLGPRTGELFF
CDR3nt: TGTGCCAGCAGCTTGGGACCGCGGACCGGGGAGCTGTTTTTT

j_gene: TRBJ2-7
d_gene: .
v_gene: TRBV25-1
CDR3aa: CASSEYVGPSYEQYF
CDR3nt: TGTGCCAGCAGTGAATATGTAGGGCCCTCCTACGAGCAGTACTTC

j_gene: TRBJ1-1
d_gene: .
v_gene: TRBV19
CDR3aa: CASRSPQGGTEAFF
CDR3nt: TGTGCCAGTAGATCTCCCCAGGGCGGGACTGAAGCTTTCTTT

j_gene: TRBJ2-7
d_gene: TRBD2
v_gene: TRBV7-9
CDR3aa: CASSEREGNSYEQYF
CDR3nt: TGTGCCAGCAGCGAACGGGAGGGGAACTCCTACGAGCAGTACTTC

j_gene: TRBJ2-7
d_gene: TRBD1
v_gene: TRBV7-2
CDR3aa: CASSLEGAQNGYEQYF
CDR3nt: TGTGCCAGCAGCTTAGAGGGGGCGCAGAACGGCTACGAGCAGTACTTC

j_gene: TRBJ2-3
d_gene: TRBD2
v_gene: TRBV29-1
CDR3aa: CSVTSGGVTTQYF
CDR3nt: TGCAGCGTTACGAGCGGGGGAGTTACTACGCAGTATTTT

j_gene: TRBJ2-2
d_gene: .
v_gene: TRBV7-3
CDR3aa: CASRPGGTDGELFF
CDR3nt: TGTGCCAGCCGTCCAGGAGGGACAGACGGGGAGCTGTTTTTT

j_gene: TRBJ1-5
d_gene: TRBD1
v_gene: TRBV19
CDR3aa: CASTGGQGATQPQHF
CDR3nt: TGTGCCAGCACTGGTGGACAGGGGGCGACTCAGCCCCAGCATTTT

j_gene: TRBJ1-5
d_gene: TRBD1
v_gene: TRBV5-8
CDR3aa: CASSSYFTGGPQHF
CDR3nt: TGTGCCAGCAGCTCATACTTCACAGGGGGGCCCCAGCATTTT

j_gene: TRBJ2-3
d_gene: TRBD1
v_gene: TRBV18
CDR3aa: CASSHPGTGLDTQYF
CDR3nt: TGTGCCAGCTCACACCCCGGGACAGGCCTTGATACGCAGTATTTT

j_gene: TRBJ2-5
d_gene: TRBD2
v_gene: TRBV2
CDR3aa: CASLNVRAGSETQYF
CDR3nt: TGTGCCAGCCTTAACGTCAGAGCGGGAAGCGAGACCCAGTACTTC

j_gene: TRBJ1-2
d_gene: .
v_gene: TRBV28
CDR3aa: CASSSLPGAYGYTF
CDR3nt: TGTGCCAGCAGTTCTCTCCCGGGGGCCTATGGCTACACCTTC

j_gene: TRBJ2-1
d_gene: .
v_gene: TRBV30
CDR3aa: CAWREGYPNEQFF
CDR3nt: TGTGCCTGGAGGGAGGGGTACCCGAATGAGCAGTTCTTC